The 19 T cell receptor beta chains given below trace back to one sample, sequenced in a study of blood T cell repertoires in COVID-19. Produced via immunoSEQ multiplex PCR; TCRdb's table is partial and in-frame only. The table includes around 250,000 clones, about four fifths detected once. Source material: peripheral blood. These receptors were collected from a man aged 50 to 59 with active or convalescent COVID-19.

The chain combines TRBV4-3 with TRBJ2-2, with 7 nucleotides matching TRBD2. The ends lost 1 base at V and 4 bases at J; junction bases unmatched: 3. The CDR3 consists of 15 residues. Germline CDR1 and CDR2: LGHNA and YSLEER. CDR3 protein: CASSQVTSATGELFF. The CDR3 region has the DNA TGCGCCAGCAGCCAAGTAACTAGCGCCACCGGGGAGCTGTTTTTT.

The CDR3 coding sequence is TGTGCCAGCAGTGACTTCTCCCTAAGCTCCTACGAGCAGTACTTC. Amino acids: CASSDFSLSSYEQYF. The V gene is TRBV2, the J gene TRBJ2-7; D is uncertain. Deletions cut 3 bases from V and 0 bases from J, with 12 bases between. The CDR3 consists of 15 residues. Per the germline V gene, CDR1 is SNHLY and CDR2 is FYNNEI.

The J gene is TRBJ2-5, the V gene TRBV3-1 (or the pseudogene TRBV3-2); TRBD1 might be the D (6 bases). The germline gives CDR1 LGHDT, CDR2 YNNKEL (reference sequence). The CDR3 is 15 amino acids. V was pared by 2 bases and J by 4 bases, with 14 bases between. The CDR3 region has the DNA TGTGCCAGCAGCCAACAACGGATCAGGGGAGAGACCCAGTACTTC. Translated, it gives CASSQQRIRGETQYF.

In this sample, this clone turned up a few times. CDR3: CASTPGQASNQPQHF. The DNA of the CDR3 is TGTGCCAGCACCCCAGGGCAGGCGAGCAATCAGCCCCAGCATTTT. The rearrangement uses TRBV9 and TRBJ1-5; D might be TRBD1 (5 bases). This CDR3 region has 15 residues. Trimming removed 6 bases from V and 1 base from J, with 14 bases in between. Per germline, CDR1 SGDLS and CDR2 YYNGEE.

V and J are TRBV7-3 and TRBJ2-4; 9 nucleotides match TRBD1. Germline-derived CDR1 and CDR2 are SGHTA and FQGTGA. This CDR3 spans 15 amino acids. V dropped 7 bases and J dropped 3; count of bases not matched to a gene: 7. This CDR3 reads CASTGTGWSKNIQYF. In nucleotides, the CDR3 is TGTGCCAGCACCGGGACAGGGTGGAGCAAAAACATTCAGTACTTC.

The V gene is TRBV10-3, the J gene TRBJ1-1; D not resolved. The CDR3 extends over 13 amino acids. The germline gives CDR1 ENHRY, CDR2 SYGVKD. The ends were cut back, 4 bases at V and 2 bases at J, with 8 bases in the middle. For the CDR3, the DNA is TGTGCCATCAGTGGCAGTCACAACACTGAAGCTTTCTTT. Residues: CAISGSHNTEAFF.

This clone occurred a few times. The V and J genes are TRBV7-6 and TRBJ2-7; perhaps TRBD2 as D (5 bases). Germline V gene data show CDR1 as SGHVS and CDR2 as FNYEAQ. With 5 bases removed from V and 4 bases from J, the gap between germline ends came to 12 bases. The CDR3 consists of 13 residues. CDR3 amino acids: CASSVIRGYEQYF. CDR3 coding DNA: TGTGCCAGCAGCGTCATTCGGGGTTACGAGCAGTACTTC.

The chain couples TRBV2 to TRBJ2-3, with 12 bases fitting TRBD2. Unmatched junction bases numbered 7, after V lost 6 bases and J lost 0 bases. Germline V gene data show CDR1 as SNHLY and CDR2 as FYNNEI. The CDR3 has 17 residues. The CDR3 spells CASSRLAGAPSTDTQYF. The CDR3 coding sequence is TGTGCCAGCAGCAGACTAGCGGGGGCCCCTAGCACAGATACGCAGTATTTT. Based on the CDR3 plus reference TRBV2 and TRBJ2-3, the full variable domain is EPEVTQTPSHQVTQMGQEVILRCVPISNHLYFYWYRQILGQKVEFLVSFYNNEISEKSEIFDDQFSVERPDGSNFTLKIRSTKLEDSAMYFCASSRLAGAPSTDTQYFGPGTRLTVL.

This clone has just a few counts. The chain is built from TRBV6-6 and TRBJ1-2; TRBD1 agrees at 8 bases. V gave up 2 bases and J gave up 4 bases; unmatched junction bases: 6. Per the germline V gene, CDR1 is MNHNY and CDR2 is SVGAGI (reference sequence). This CDR3 comprises 15 residues. The CDR3: CASSYSPGQVYGYTF. In nucleotides, the CDR3 is TGTGCCAGCAGTTACAGTCCGGGACAGGTCTATGGCTACACCTTC.

Only one count was recorded for this clone. This chain joins TRBV5-1 and TRBJ2-1; 9 bases are a match to TRBD2. This CDR3 has 18 amino acids. The J segment lost 5 bases and the V segment lost 1 base, leaving 13 bases of the junction unmatched. CDR1 and CDR2 (germline): SGHRS, YFSETQ. For the CDR3, the DNA is TGCGCCAGCAGCTTGAATGCGGCGGGGGGGCCTTTTGACAATGAGCAGTTCTTC. This encodes CASSLNAAGGPFDNEQFF.

The CDR3 nucleotides are TGTGCCAGCAGCGTAGAGCTCCAGGGGGAGACCCAGTACTTC. It specifies CASSVELQGETQYF. The gene calls are TRBV9 and TRBJ2-5; tentatively, D is TRBD1 (6 bases). Looked up from germline, CDR1 is SGDLS and CDR2 is YYNGEE. The V gene lost 0 bases and the J gene lost 5 bases, with 11 bases spanning the gap. The CDR3 runs to 14 residues.

V gene TRBV11-3 combines with J gene TRBJ2-2, with a possible D match to TRBD2 (6 bases). Germline assignment: CDR1 SGHNT and CDR2 YENEEA. The CDR3 has 16 residues. V lost 4 bases to trimming and J lost 3 bases, with 15 bases between them. The CDR3 protein is CASSSRTTSDTGELFF. In DNA form, the CDR3 reads TGTGCCAGCAGCTCCCGGACTACTAGTGACACCGGGGAGCTGTTTTTT.

The chain combines TRBV28 with TRBJ1-6, with 8 bases that match TRBD1. J was trimmed by 8 bases and V by 7 bases; bases with no gene match: 13. The germline gives CDR1 MDHEN, CDR2 SYDVKM. The CDR3 totals 16 residues. The CDR3 sequence: CASKVGTGLGDSPLHF. The CDR3 coding sequence is TGTGCCAGCAAGGTGGGGACAGGACTCGGGGATTCACCCCTCCACTTT.

This clone was seen more than once but under ten times. The rearrangement joins TRBV12-3 or TRBV12-4 to TRBJ1-3; D is perhaps TRBD1 (6 bases). The CDR3 consists of 11 residues. V lost 11 bases and J 5 bases, leaving 10 bases between the germline ends. The CDR3 nucleotides read TGTGCCCAGGGGCTACGAAACACCATATATTTT. It specifies CAQGLRNTIYF.

The chain uses TRBV6-4 and TRBJ1-1, with unresolved D. Trimming took off 3 bases at V and 1 base at J, with 6 bases between the two ends. CDR3 length: 13 residues. Germline V gene data show CDR1 as MRHNA and CDR2 as SNTAGT. The CDR3 bases are TGTGCCAGCAGTGAGTCAGGGAACACTGAAGCTTTCTTT. Residues: CASSESGNTEAFF.

In its sample, this clone was seen a few times. This rearrangement joins TRBV2 to TRBJ2-2, with D perhaps TRBD2 (5 bases). Per the germline V gene, CDR1 is SNHLY and CDR2 is FYNNEI. The V and J ends lost 7 bases and 6 bases respectively, with 12 bases between them. This CDR3 contains 13 residues. CDR3 loop: CASIDSAPGELFF. The CDR3 bases are TGTGCCAGCATCGATAGCGCGCCCGGGGAGCTGTTTTTT.

This chain joins TRBV7-7 and TRBJ2-2, with 7 bases that match TRBD2. Germline CDR1 is SSHAT and CDR2 is FNYEAQ (reference sequence). This CDR3 spans 16 amino acids. The junction had 6 bases not matched to a gene; V was cut back by 1 base and J by 4 bases. CDR3 in amino acids: CASSLGAGEATGELFF. The CDR3 DNA sequence: TGTGCCAGCAGCTTAGGGGCGGGGGAGGCCACCGGGGAGCTGTTTTTT. Together with reference TRBV7-7 and TRBJ2-2, the CDR3 gives the full variable domain: GAGVSQSPRYKVTKRGQDVTLRCDPISSHATLYWYQQALGQGPEFLTYFNYEAQPDKSGLPSDRFSAERPEGSISTLTIQRTEQRDSAMYRCASSLGAGEATGELFFGEGSRLTVL.

In DNA, the CDR3 is TGCAGCGTTGAAGTTGGGACAGGGGTCTACGAGCAGTACTTC. It is translated as CSVEVGTGVYEQYF. The chain recombines TRBV29-1 with TRBJ2-7, with 10 nucleotides matching TRBD1. CDR1 is SQVTM, CDR2 ANQGSEA, per germline. Trimming took 1 base from V and 3 from J; bases not matched to a gene: 3. The CDR3 sequence is 14 residues long.

The V call is TRBV29-1, the J call TRBJ1-1; D remains unclear. The CDR3 contains 14 residues. The germline gives CDR1 SQVTM, CDR2 ANQGSEA. The V gene lost 5 bases and the J gene lost 1 base, with 14 bases spanning the gap. The CDR3 loop reads CSVTPAETNTEAFF. The CDR3 nucleotides are TGCAGCGTTACCCCGGCGGAGACGAACACTGAAGCTTTCTTT.